This TCR beta chain was sequenced during a study of T cell repertoires in cytomegalovirus infection. Looking at the study overall: Peptides in the study included HLA-C-restricted and HLA-B-restricted CMV epitopes.

Each CDR3 protein is one row after TCRdb ran MiXCR on the reads. The profile shows around 570,000 distinct CDR3 sequences, around two fifths of them singletons. This clonotype occurred a few times. The target antigen is unknown. General study findings and limits: Pooled public TCR beta family frequency picked out CMV carriers with the relevant HLA.

V was trimmed by 1 base and J by 4 bases, leaving 8 bases between them. Germline V gives CDR1 LNHDA, CDR2 SQIVND (reference sequence). This CDR3 is 14 amino acids long. The clonotype was recovered from a human donor in good health (CMV status not recorded). Some clones in this sample may be carry-over from other donors' samples. The J gene is TRBJ1-5, the V gene TRBV19; D is perhaps TRBD1 (5 bases). This material consisted of cultured PBMCs, taken from culture after CMV antigen stimulation. The CDR3 here is CASSIVAGNQPQHF. The CDR3 DNA follows: TGTGCCAGTAGTATAGTTGCAGGGAATCAGCCCCAGCATTTT.